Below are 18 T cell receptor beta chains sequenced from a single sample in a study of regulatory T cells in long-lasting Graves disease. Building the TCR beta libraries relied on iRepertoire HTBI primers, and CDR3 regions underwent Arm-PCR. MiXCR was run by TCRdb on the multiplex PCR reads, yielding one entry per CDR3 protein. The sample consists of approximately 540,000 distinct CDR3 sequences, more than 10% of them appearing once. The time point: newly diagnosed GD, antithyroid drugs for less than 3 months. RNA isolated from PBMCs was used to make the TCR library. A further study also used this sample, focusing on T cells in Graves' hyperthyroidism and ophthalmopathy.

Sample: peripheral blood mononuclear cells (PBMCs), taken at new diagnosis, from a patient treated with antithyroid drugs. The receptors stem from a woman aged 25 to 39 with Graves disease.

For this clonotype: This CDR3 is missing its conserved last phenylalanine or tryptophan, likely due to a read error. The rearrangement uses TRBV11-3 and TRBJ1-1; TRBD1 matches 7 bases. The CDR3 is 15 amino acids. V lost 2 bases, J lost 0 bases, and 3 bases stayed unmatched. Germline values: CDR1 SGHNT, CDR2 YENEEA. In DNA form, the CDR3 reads TGTGCCAGCAGCTTACGACAGGGAGTGAACACTGAAGCTTTCCTT. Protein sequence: CASSLRQGVNTEAFL.

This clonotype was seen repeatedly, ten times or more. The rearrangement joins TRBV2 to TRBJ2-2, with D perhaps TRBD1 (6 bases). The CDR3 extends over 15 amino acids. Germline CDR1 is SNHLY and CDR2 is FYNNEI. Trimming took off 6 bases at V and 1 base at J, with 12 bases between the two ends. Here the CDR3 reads CASSGQPGNTGELFF. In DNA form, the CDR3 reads TGTGCCAGCAGCGGACAGCCAGGGAACACCGGGGAGCTGTTTTTT.

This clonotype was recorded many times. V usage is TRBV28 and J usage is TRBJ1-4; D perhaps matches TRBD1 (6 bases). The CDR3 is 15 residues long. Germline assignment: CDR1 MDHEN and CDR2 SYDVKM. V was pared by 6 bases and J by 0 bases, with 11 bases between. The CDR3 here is CASRGAGATNEKLFF. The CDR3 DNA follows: TGTGCCAGCAGGGGGGCCGGTGCAACTAATGAAAAACTGTTTTTT.

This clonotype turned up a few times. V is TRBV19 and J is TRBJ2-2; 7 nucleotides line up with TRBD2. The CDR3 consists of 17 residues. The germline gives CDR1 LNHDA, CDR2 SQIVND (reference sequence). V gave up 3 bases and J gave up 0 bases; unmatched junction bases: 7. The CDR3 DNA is TGTGCCAGTAGTATCTCACTAGCGACCACGAACACCGGGGAGCTGTTTTTT. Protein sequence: CASSISLATTNTGELFF. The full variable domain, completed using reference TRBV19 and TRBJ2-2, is DGGITQSPKYLFRKEGQNVTLSCEQNLNHDAMYWYRQDPGQGLRLIYYSQIVNDFQKGDIAEGYSVSREKKESFPLTVTSAQKNPTAFYLCASSISLATTNTGELFFGEGSRLTVL.

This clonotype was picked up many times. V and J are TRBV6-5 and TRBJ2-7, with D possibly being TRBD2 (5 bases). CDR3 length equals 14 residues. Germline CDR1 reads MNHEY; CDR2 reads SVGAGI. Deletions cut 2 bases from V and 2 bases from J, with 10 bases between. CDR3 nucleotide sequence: TGTGCCAGCAGTTACAGCGGTCCAACCTACGAGCAGTACTTC. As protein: CASSYSGPTYEQYF.

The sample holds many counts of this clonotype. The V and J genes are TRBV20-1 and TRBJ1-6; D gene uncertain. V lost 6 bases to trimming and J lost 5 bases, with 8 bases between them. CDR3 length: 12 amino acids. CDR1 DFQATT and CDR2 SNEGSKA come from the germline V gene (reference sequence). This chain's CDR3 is CSARTDNSPLHF. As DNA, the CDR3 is TGCAGTGCAAGGACTGATAATTCACCCCTCCACTTT.

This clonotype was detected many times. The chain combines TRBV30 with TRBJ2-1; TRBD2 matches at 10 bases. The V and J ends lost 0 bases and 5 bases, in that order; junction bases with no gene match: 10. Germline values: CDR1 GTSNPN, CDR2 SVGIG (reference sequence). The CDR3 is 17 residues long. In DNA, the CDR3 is TGTGCCTGGAGTGTGAGGAAAGCGGGAGGGCCCGACAATGAGCAGTTCTTC. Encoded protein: CAWSVRKAGGPDNEQFF.

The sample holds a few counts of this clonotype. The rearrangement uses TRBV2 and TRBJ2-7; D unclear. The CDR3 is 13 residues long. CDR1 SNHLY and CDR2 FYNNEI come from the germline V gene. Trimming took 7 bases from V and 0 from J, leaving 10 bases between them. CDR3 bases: TGTGCCAGCAAGGCCAAGGGCTCCTACGAGCAGTACTTC. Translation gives CASKAKGSYEQYF.

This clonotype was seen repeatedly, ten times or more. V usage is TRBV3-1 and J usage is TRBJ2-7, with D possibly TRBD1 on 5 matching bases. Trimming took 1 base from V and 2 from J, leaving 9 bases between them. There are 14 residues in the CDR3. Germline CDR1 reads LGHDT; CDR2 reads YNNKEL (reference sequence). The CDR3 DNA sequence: TGTGCCAGCAGCCAAGTTCAGGGTCCCTACGAGCAGTACTTC. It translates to CASSQVQGPYEQYF.

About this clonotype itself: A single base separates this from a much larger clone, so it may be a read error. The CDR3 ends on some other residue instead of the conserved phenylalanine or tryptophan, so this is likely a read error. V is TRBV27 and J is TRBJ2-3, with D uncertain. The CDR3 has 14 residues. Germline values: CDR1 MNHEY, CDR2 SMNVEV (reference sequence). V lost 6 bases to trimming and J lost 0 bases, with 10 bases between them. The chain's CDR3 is CASRPIDSTDTQYS. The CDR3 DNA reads TGTGCCAGCAGGCCGATAGATAGCACAGATACGCAGTATTCT.

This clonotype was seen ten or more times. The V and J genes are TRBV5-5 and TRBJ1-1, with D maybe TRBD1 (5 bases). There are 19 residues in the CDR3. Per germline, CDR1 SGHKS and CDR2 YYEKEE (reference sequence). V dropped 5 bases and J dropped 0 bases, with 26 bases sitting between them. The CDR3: CASSRRVLQADSMNTEAFF. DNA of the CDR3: TGTGCCAGCAGTCGAAGGGTACTTCAAGCAGACAGCATGAACACTGAAGCTTTCTTT.

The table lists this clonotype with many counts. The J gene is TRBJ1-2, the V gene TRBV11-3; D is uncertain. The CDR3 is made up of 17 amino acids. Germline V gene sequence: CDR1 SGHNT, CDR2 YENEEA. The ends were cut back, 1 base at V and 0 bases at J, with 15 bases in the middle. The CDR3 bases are TGTGCCAGCAGCTTAGTATCTTCGCCACCGTCTAACTATGGCTACACCTTC. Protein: CASSLVSSPPSNYGYTF. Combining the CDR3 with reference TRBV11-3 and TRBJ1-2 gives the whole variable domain EAGVVQSPRYKIIEKKQPVAFWCNPISGHNTLYWYLQNLGQGPELLIRYENEEAVDDSQLPKDRFSAERLKGVDSTLKIQPAELGDSAVYLCASSLVSSPPSNYGYTFGSGTRLTVV.

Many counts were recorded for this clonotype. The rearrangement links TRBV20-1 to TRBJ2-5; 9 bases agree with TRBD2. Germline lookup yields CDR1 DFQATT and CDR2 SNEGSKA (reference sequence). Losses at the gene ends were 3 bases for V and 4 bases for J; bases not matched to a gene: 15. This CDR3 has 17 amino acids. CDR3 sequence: CSASLPWTSVGGETQYF. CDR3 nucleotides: TGCAGTGCTAGCCTACCCTGGACTAGCGTGGGGGGAGAGACCCAGTACTTC.

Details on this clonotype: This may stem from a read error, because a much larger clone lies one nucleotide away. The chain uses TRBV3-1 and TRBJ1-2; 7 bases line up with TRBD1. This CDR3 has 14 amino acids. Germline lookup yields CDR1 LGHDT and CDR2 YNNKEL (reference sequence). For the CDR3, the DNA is TGTGCCGGCAGCCAGCCAGGGGGATTACGGGGCTACACCTTC. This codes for CAGSQPGGLRGYTF.

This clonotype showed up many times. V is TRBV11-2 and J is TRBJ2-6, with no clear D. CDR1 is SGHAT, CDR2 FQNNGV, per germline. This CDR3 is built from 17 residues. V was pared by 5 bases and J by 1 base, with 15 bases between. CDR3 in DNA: TGTGCCAGCAGCCCACAGTTTGTGCGGTCTGGGGCCAACGTCCTGACTTTC. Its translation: CASSPQFVRSGANVLTF.

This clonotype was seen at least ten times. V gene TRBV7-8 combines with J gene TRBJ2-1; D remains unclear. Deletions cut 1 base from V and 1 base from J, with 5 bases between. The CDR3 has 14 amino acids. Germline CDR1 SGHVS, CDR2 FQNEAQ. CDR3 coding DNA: TGTGCCAGCAGCTTAGGTATTTCCTACAATGAGCAGTTCTTC. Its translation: CASSLGISYNEQFF.

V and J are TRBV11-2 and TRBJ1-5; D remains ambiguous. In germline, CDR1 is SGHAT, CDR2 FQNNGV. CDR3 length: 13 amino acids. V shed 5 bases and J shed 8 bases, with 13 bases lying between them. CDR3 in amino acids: CASSPTPLEPQHF. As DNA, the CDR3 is TGTGCCAGCAGCCCGACACCTTTGGAGCCCCAGCATTTT. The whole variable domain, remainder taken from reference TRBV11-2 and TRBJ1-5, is EAGVAQSPRYKIIEKRQSVAFWCNPISGHATLYWYQQILGQGPKLLIQFQNNGVVDDSQLPKDRFSAERLKGVDSTLKIQPAKLEDSAVYLCASSPTPLEPQHFGDGTRLSIL.

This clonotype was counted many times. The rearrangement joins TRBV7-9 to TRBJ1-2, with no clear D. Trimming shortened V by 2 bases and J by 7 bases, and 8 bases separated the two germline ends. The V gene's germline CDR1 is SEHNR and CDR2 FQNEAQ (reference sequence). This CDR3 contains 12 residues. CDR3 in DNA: TGTGCCAGCAGCTTAAACACACTTGGCTACACCTTC. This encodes CASSLNTLGYTF.